This T cell receptor beta chain originates from a study of T cells in women clearing cervical HPV infection listed by TCRdb under 2018. Regarding the study in general: The cases were about 27 women with histologically confirmed HPV16-related CIN3 or worse, and 2 of these cases were invasive cancers. In the parent cohort, 10,049 women aged 18 or older were enrolled in Guanacaste, Costa Rica, during about 1993 to 1995 and then followed for less than 8 years. Cases had a median age of around 34 years compared with roughly 41 for controls, and baseline characteristics showed no significant differences between the groups. Among cases, blood sampling came a median of roughly 140 days after lesion detection, with an interquartile range of about 80 to 210 days. Blood from cases was drawn at the visit where the lesion was first identified, while blood from controls was drawn once the infection was no longer detected. Five blinded duplicates per group were added as quality controls, giving around 60 samples: approximately 50 participants and some ten replicates. Cases and controls were matched on year of sample collection and on age within five years. The controls were 25 to 30 women whose single incident HPV16 infection cleared within 12 months with no development of precancer or cancer. An exploratory proof-of-principle case-control study, nested within the Guanacaste HPV Natural History Study in Costa Rica, was conducted to compare TCR repertoires across cervical HPV16 outcomes. HLA typing was available for only a few women, so HLA type could not be excluded as a confounder.

The immunoSEQ assay used multiplex PCR to amplify TCR beta CDR3 regions from an average of around 1,200 ng of genomic DNA per sample. Primer bias was corrected in the assay by using a complete synthetic TCR repertoire to establish an amplification baseline. The amplicons were sequenced using the Illumina platform. The authors' analysis ran thus. Error correction of the sequences involved clustering with frequency ratios plus a modified nearest-neighbor algorithm, after which the sequences were analyzed in the immunoSEQ Analyzer using IMGT gene definitions. At each rarefaction depth, TCR richness and evenness were averaged across 20 rarefaction repeats, and any sample with fewer sequences than the depth was left out. Relative abundances of V, D and J genes were compared between groups using Wilcoxon rank sum tests, with FDR correction applied. In the blinded duplicates, the intraclass correlation was just under 97% for TCR richness and averaged about 80% across 65 to 85 gene segments. Here the immuneACCESS table is served through TCRdb, limited to in-frame sequences with V and J called. Missing clones are a known gap in these copies; in checked studies unresolved V genes cover under half, and the rest lacks a known reason. V and J calls and clone size are as listed in that table; D and trimming were resolved from the DNA. The table for this sample shows about 30,000 clones. 3.5% of the sample is in the top ten clones.

The paper's findings and limits, for the study overall: TRBV6-7 relative abundance was lower in cases than in controls (approximately 0.11% versus 0.16%; Bonferroni P = 0.0008). The cross-sectional design could not show whether associations preceded infection or resulted from it; effector/memory subsets and HPV-specific T cells were not isolated. Random forest classifiers combining richness and V gene abundances distinguished cases from controls with an estimated AUC of more than 0.8. Significantly higher TCR repertoire richness was observed in CIN3+ cases than in controls across sequencing depths, whereas no difference in evenness was found. Because T-cell numbers per sample were unknown, differences in richness could reflect varying T-cell content rather than repertoire biology.

On this clone itself: Its antigen remains undetermined. The read halts 3 residues ahead of the CDR3 end, with the missing end drawn from the germline J gene.

For CDR1 and CDR2, the germline V gene (reference sequence) lists DFQATT and SNEGSKA. The CDR3 measures 15 amino acids from cysteine to phenylalanine. The DNA shown is the part of the CDR3 that was read: 36 bases, in frame from base 1. V has 6 bases trimmed and J has 0 bases trimmed; junction bases matching no gene number 8. Every participant had a single incident cervical HPV16 infection, and women with prevalent HPV16 infections were excluded. Cervical HPV DNA was detected with MY09/MY11 PCR, and genotyping was done by dot-blot hybridization. Approximately 16 mL of heparinized blood were centrifuged, and the buffy coat was split into aliquots, frozen at -30 degrees C, and then kept at -80 degrees C. QIAGEN kits were used to extract genomic DNA from the buffy coat specimens.

Sequencing was performed on blood buffy coat. Recombination connected TRBV20-1 to TRBJ2-7, and 10 junction bases match TRBD1. This TCR came from a woman between 18 and 69 years old with a cervical HPV16 infection that either progressed to CIN3+ or cleared (not recorded which). Here the CDR3 is given as CSAQNRDRGSYEQYF. Incomplete CDR3 DNA: TGCAGTGCACAGAACCGGGACAGGGGCTCCTACGAG.